The clone carrying this T cell receptor beta chain has a count of ten or more. Its cognate antigen is unknown. Germline values: CDR1 SGHAT, CDR2 FQNNGV. The CDR3 has 14 residues. The V gene lost 5 bases and the J gene lost 8 bases, with 16 bases spanning the gap. Regarding time point: pre-sensitization, week 0. The sample's treatment: therapeutic diphenylcyclopropenone sensitization with weekly scalp DPC. Each CDR3 protein gets one entry after TCRdb re-called the RACE reads with MiXCR. The data contain about 68,000 distinct CDR3 sequences, approximately 11% of them singletons. These data come from a study of human T cells and chemical hapten exposure. Whole-study results and caveats: Patch test score was positively correlated with the counts of PT1 expanded TCRs.

The sequencing used whole blood, collected in connection with sensitization to the hapten diphenylcyclopropenone (DPC). The sequence derives from a woman in her forties or fifties with alopecia areata. Some clones in this sample may be carry-over from other donors' samples. The rearrangement joins TRBV11-2 to TRBJ2-1, with D perhaps matching TRBD1 (5 bases). The DNA of the CDR3 is TGTGCCAGCAGCCAAGTCCCAGGGTCTTATGAGCAGTTCTTC. It translates to CASSQVPGSYEQFF.